In its sample, the clone carrying this T cell receptor (beta chain) was seen a few times. Multiplex PCR with BIOMED2 TRB-A/B primer pools amplified TRB rearrangements. TCRdb re-analysed the multiplex PCR reads in MiXCR, keeping a single row per CDR3 protein. This sample yields 15,000 to 20,000 distinct CDR3 sequences, of which 36% are seen a single time; 16% belongs to the top ten. Each TRB amplification used roughly 250-550 ng of genomic DNA from blood. The data are from a study of T and B cells in COVID-19 patients. With V trimmed by 4 bases and J by 0 bases, 4 bases remained unmatched. The germline gives CDR1 SGHVS, CDR2 FNYEAQ. This CDR3 has 17 amino acids.

This receptor was taken from a human donor with active COVID-19. Sequenced input: blood. The chain couples TRBV7-6 to TRBJ2-1; 12 positions match TRBD2. CDR3 DNA: TGTGCCAGCAGCTCTAGCGGGGGGGCTGGCTCCTACAATGAGCAGTTCTTC. It codes for CASSSSGGAGSYNEQFF.